This T cell receptor beta chain was identified in a study of T cells in Graves' hyperthyroidism and ophthalmopathy. The study's findings and limits: The blood repertoire included most of the expanded thyroid clonotypes above 0.001. A model using 13 V-J features told ophthalmopathy apart from stable hyperthyroidism. The model identified upcoming ophthalmopathy a median approximately six months ahead of onset.

Trimming pared 2 bases from V and 0 bases from J, leaving 12 bases between. Germline V gives CDR1 LGHNA, CDR2 YNFKEQ. CDR3 size: 16 residues. Researchers took RNA transcripts and amplified the TCR beta CDR3 regions from them. Researchers ran a first-round RT-PCR on the TCR CDR3 using the HTBI primer set. TCRdb passed the multiplex PCR reads through MiXCR, listing each CDR3 protein once. The table records more than 550,000 distinct CDR3 sequences, roughly 20% of them present only once. This clonotype came up a few times. Its antigen remains unknown. J is TRBJ2-3 and V is TRBV4-2; D unresolved. The sequenced sample was blood. The clonotype comes from a woman aged 50 to 60 with Graves' hyperthyroidism that later progressed to Graves' ophthalmopathy. CDR3: CASSQRWRSSTDTQYF. CDR3 sequence (DNA): TGTGCCAGCAGCCAACGGTGGCGGTCTAGCACAGATACGCAGTATTTT.